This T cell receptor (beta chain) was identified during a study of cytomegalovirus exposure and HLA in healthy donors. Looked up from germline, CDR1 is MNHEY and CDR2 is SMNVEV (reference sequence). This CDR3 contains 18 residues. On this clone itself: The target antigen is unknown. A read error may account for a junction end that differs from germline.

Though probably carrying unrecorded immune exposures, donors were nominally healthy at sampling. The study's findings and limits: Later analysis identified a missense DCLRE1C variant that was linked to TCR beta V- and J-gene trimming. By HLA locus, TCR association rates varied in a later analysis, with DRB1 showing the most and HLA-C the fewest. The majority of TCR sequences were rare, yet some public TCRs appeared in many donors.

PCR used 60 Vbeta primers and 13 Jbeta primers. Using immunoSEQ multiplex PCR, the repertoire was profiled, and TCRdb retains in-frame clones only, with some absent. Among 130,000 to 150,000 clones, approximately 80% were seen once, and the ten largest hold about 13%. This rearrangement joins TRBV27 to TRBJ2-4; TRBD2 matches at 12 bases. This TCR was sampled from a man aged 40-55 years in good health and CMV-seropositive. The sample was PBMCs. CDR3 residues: CASSSPRLAGVGKNSQYF. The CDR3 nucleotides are TGTGCCAGCAGTTCCCCCAGACTAGCGGGAGTAGGAAAAAACAGTCAGTACTTC.